Below are 9 T cell receptor beta chains sequenced from a single sample in a study of regulatory T cells in long-lasting Graves disease. To make TCR beta libraries, researchers used iRepertoire HTBI primers and Arm-PCR of CDR3 regions. TCRdb recomputed calls from the multiplex PCR reads with MiXCR, one row per CDR3 protein. The sample contains a few hundred thousand distinct CDR3 sequences, approximately 25% of which appear only once. Time point specified: persistent/refractory GD, antithyroid drugs over 5 years with positive TRAb. PBMCs were the source of the RNA used for TCR sequencing. The source material was peripheral blood mononuclear cells (PBMCs), sampled when the disease was refractory, from a patient treated with antithyroid drugs. The receptors originated from a woman aged 40 to 50 with Graves disease.

In its sample, this clonotype was seen a few times. J is TRBJ1-4 and V is TRBV7-9; maybe TRBD1 (5 bases). The CDR3 is 15 residues long. Germline V gene sequence: CDR1 SEHNR, CDR2 FQNEAQ (reference sequence). Trimming pared 0 bases from V and 7 bases from J, leaving 12 bases between. Written as DNA, the CDR3 is TGTGCCAGCAGCTTAGCGCAGGGACGTCCTGAAAAACTGTTTTTT. It codes for CASSLAQGRPEKLFF.

The CDR3 loop is CASRGGRGDTQYF. CDR3 bases: TGTGCCAGCAGAGGAGGGAGGGGAGATACGCAGTATTTT. The rearrangement uses TRBV28 and TRBJ2-3, with TRBD2 matching 7 bases. V was clipped by 6 bases and J by 5 bases; unmatched bases: 5. The germline V gene encodes CDR1 MDHEN and CDR2 SYDVKM. This CDR3 has 13 amino acids.

This clonotype has just a few counts. The rearrangement uses TRBV5-6 and TRBJ2-2; 8 nucleotides agree with TRBD2. The germline gives CDR1 SGHDT, CDR2 YYEEEE. The CDR3 has 14 residues. The V gene end was trimmed by 3 bases and the J gene end by 5 bases; junction bases not matched to a gene: 3. Here the CDR3 DNA reads TGTGCCAGCAGCTCAGCGGGAGAGACCGGGGAGCTGTTTTTT. Its translation: CASSSAGETGELFF.

The J gene is TRBJ1-1, the V gene TRBV6-1; possibly TRBD1 for D (5 bases). From germline, CDR1 is MNHNS and CDR2 SASEGT. The CDR3 has 14 amino acids. V shed 11 bases and J shed 3 bases, with 19 bases lying between them. CDR3 sequence (DNA): TGTGCCGCCAGGAGAAGGGGTTCCGACACTGAAGCTTTCTTT. Its protein product is CAARRRGSDTEAFF.

CDR3 DNA: TGTGCCAGCAGCGTATTGCCAGGGACCGGGGAGCTGTTTTTT. As protein: CASSVLPGTGELFF. This chain joins TRBV9 and TRBJ2-2; D may be TRBD1 (5 bases). The CDR3 is made up of 14 amino acids. With 1 base removed from V and 5 bases from J, the gap between germline ends came to 9 bases. Germline CDR1 SGDLS, CDR2 YYNGEE. The variable domain in full, completed from reference TRBV9 and TRBJ2-2, reads DSGVTQTPKHLITATGQRVTLRCSPRSGDLSVYWYQQSLDQGLQFLIQYYNGEERAKGNILERFSAQQFPDLHSELNLSSLELGDSALYFCASSVLPGTGELFFGEGSRLTVL.

This clonotype was found a few times. The chain uses TRBV20-1 and TRBJ1-2; 10 positions match TRBD1. The trim removed 0 bases at V and 7 bases at J, leaving 2 bases unmatched. This CDR3 spans 13 amino acids. CDR1 DFQATT and CDR2 SNEGSKA come from the germline V gene (reference sequence). As DNA, the CDR3 is TGCAGTGCTAGAGATAGACAGGGGGCTGGCTACACCTTC. This codes for CSARDRQGAGYTF.

V is TRBV5-1 and J is TRBJ2-7; D is unclear. Deletions cut 5 bases from V and 7 bases from J, with 19 bases between. Per germline, CDR1 SGHRS and CDR2 YFSETQ. The CDR3 is 14 amino acids. CDR3 residues: CASRAEDGAIEQYF. CDR3 in DNA: TGCGCCAGCAGGGCTGAGGACGGAGCTATTGAGCAGTACTTC.

This clonotype was counted only a few times. The V call is TRBV20-1, the J call TRBJ1-2, with D unresolved. The CDR3 extends over 12 amino acids. Germline assignment: CDR1 DFQATT and CDR2 SNEGSKA (reference sequence). The CDR3 protein is CRTGGSGYGYTF. As DNA, the CDR3 is TGCAGGACGGGTGGCAGTGGCTATGGCTACACCTTC.

This clonotype was picked up many times. This chain joins TRBV2 and TRBJ2-2, with a weak D call TRBD1 (6 bases). CDR1 SNHLY and CDR2 FYNNEI come from the germline V gene. Between the trimmed V and J ends, which lost 3 bases and 7 bases, there was a span of 21 bases. The CDR3 contains 17 residues. In nucleotides, the CDR3 is TGTGCCAGCAGTGATCCCTGGGTGGCAGGGGTGGACGGGGAGCTGTTTTTT. Protein sequence: CASSDPWVAGVDGELFF.